This T cell receptor beta chain was sequenced during a study of low-dose radiotherapy and immunotherapy resistance in tumors. Germline V gene lookup returns CDR1 SGHAT and CDR2 FQNNGV. The CDR3 consists of 14 residues. The ends were cut back, 1 base at V and 7 bases at J, with 13 bases in the middle. TRAV- and TRBV-specific primers were used for first-strand cDNA, which covered alpha and beta chains. With a constant-region primer and a V-primer adapter, TCRs were subjected to approximately 18 PCR cycles of amplification. TCRdb itself ran the reads through MiXCR, one entry per CDR3 protein. The repertoire has roughly 100,000 distinct CDR3 sequences, about 20% of them found once; the top ten carry around 13%. Time point: after trial treatment. This sample's treatment: LDRT plus nivolumab, ipilimumab, low-dose cyclophosphamide and aspirin (RACIN trial). As their treatment, donors received nivolumab, ipilimumab, aspirin, low-dose cyclophosphamide and low-dose radiotherapy.

There are many counts of this clonotype. The source material was PBMCs, sampled after low-dose radiotherapy plus immunotherapy. The sequence was collected from a female donor with ovarian cancer. The chain employs TRBV11-2 and TRBJ1-1; possibly TRBD1 for D (6 bases). The CDR3, as DNA: TGTGCCAGCAGCTTAGCCGGGGGCGGAGATGAAGCTTTCTTT. It is translated as CASSLAGGGDEAFF.